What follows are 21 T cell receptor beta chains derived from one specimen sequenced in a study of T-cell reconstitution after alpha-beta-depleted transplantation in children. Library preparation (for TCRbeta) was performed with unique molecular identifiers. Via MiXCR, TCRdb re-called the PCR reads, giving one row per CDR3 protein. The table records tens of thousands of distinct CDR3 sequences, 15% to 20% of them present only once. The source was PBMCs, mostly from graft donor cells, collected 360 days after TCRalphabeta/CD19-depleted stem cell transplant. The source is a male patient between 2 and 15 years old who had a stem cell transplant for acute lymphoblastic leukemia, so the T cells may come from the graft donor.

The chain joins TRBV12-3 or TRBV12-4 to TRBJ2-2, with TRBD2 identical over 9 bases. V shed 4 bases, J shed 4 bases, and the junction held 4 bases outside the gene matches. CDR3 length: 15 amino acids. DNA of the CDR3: TGTGCCAGCAGTTCGGGACTAGCACGCACCGGGGAGCTGTTTTTT. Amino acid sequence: CASSSGLARTGELFF.

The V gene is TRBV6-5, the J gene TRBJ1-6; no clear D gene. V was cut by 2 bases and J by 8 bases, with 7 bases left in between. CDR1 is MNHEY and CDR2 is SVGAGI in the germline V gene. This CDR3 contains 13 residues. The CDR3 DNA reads TGTGCCAGCAGTTACAGGACTGATTCACCCCTCCACTTT. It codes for CASSYRTDSPLHF.

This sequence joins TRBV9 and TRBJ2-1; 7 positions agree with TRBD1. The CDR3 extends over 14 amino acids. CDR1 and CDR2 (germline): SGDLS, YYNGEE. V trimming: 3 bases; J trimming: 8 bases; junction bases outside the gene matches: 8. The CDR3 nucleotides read TGTGCCAGCAGCGAGGGGCTAAGGGGGCATGAGCAGTTCTTC. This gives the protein CASSEGLRGHEQFF.

The CDR3 region is CASSLPTGANTDTQYF. Here the CDR3 DNA reads TGCGCCAGCAGCTTACCAACAGGGGCCAACACAGATACGCAGTATTTT. This chain links TRBV5-1 with TRBJ2-3; TRBD1 matches 7 bases. The V gene end was trimmed by 2 bases and the J gene end by 2 bases; junction bases not matched to a gene: 8. This CDR3 contains 16 residues. CDR1 is SGHRS, CDR2 YFSETQ, per germline.

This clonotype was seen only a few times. Here the CDR3 reads CASSLAPDPWFEETQYF. The CDR3 nucleotides read TGCGCCAGCAGCTTGGCCCCGGACCCTTGGTTTGAAGAGACCCAGTACTTC. The rearrangement links TRBV5-1 to TRBJ2-5; D ambiguous. The V end lost 0 bases, the J end lost 3 bases, and 18 bases lay between the germline ends. CDR3 length: 17 residues. Germline CDR1 is SGHRS and CDR2 is YFSETQ.

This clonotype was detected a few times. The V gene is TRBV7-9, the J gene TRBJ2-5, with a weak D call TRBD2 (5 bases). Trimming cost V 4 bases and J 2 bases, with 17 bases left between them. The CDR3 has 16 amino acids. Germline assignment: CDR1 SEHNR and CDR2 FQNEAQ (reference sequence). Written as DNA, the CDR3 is TGTGCCAGCAGCTCAAGGCGCGGGCGGTATCAAGAGACCCAGTACTTC. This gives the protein CASSSRRGRYQETQYF.

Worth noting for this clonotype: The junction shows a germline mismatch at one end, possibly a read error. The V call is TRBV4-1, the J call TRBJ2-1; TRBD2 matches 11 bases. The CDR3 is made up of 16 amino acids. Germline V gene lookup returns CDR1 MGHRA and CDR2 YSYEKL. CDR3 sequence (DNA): TGCGCCAGAAGCCAAGATAGCGGGAGGGCCGGGTACGAGCAGTTCTTC. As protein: CARSQDSGRAGYEQFF.

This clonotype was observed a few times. The DNA for the CDR3 is TGCAGCGTTGAAGAATGGGGGCGAGCTTTCTTT. This translates into CSVEEWGRAFF. The J gene is TRBJ1-1, the V gene TRBV29-1, with D possibly being TRBD1 (6 bases). V lost 0 bases, J lost 10 bases, and 9 bases lay in between. Germline CDR1 reads SQVTM; CDR2 reads ANQGSEA. The CDR3 is 11 amino acids.

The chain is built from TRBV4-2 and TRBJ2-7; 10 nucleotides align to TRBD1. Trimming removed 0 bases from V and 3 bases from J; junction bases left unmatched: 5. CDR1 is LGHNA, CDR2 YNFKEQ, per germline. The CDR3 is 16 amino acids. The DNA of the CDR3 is TGTGCCAGCAGCCAAGATATGTGGACAGGGGGCTACGAGCAGTACTTC. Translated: CASSQDMWTGGYEQYF.

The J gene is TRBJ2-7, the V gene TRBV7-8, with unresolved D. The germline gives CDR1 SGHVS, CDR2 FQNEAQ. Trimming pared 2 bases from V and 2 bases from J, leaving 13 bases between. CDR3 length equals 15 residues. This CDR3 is CASSLPLGPTYEQYF. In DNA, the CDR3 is TGTGCCAGCAGCTTACCCCTAGGCCCTACCTACGAGCAGTACTTC.

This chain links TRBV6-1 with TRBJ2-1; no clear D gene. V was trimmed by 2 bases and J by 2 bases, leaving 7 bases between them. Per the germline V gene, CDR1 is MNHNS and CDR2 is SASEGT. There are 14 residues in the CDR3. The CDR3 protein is CASSEFLPYNEQFF. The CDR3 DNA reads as TGTGCCAGCAGTGAATTTCTCCCCTACAATGAGCAGTTCTTC.

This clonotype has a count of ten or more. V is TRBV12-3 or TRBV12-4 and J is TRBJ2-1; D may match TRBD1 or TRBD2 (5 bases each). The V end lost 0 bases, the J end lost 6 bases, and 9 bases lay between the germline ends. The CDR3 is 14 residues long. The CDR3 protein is CASSLAGTGNEQFF. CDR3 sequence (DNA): TGTGCCAGCAGTTTAGCTGGGACCGGCAATGAGCAGTTCTTC.

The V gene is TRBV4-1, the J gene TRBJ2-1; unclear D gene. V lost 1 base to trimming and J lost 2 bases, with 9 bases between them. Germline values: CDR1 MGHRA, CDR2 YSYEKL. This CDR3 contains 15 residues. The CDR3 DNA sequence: TGCGCCAGCAGCCAAGCCTCCCCCACCTACAATGAGCAGTTCTTC. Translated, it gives CASSQASPTYNEQFF.

This CDR3 reads CASSSKTGVVSGANVLTF. The CDR3 bases are TGCGCCAGCAGCTCAAAGACAGGGGTTGTCTCTGGGGCCAACGTCCTGACTTTC. V usage is TRBV4-1 and J usage is TRBJ2-6; 8 bases are shared with TRBD1. This CDR3 has 18 amino acids. Germline CDR1 is MGHRA and CDR2 is YSYEKL. With V trimmed by 5 bases and J by 0 bases, 9 bases remained unmatched.

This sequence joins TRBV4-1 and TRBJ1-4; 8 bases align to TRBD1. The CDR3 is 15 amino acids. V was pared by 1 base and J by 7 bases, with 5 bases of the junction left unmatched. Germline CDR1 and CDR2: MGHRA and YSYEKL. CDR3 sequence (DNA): TGCGCCAGCAGCCAAGTCAGGGGGCGGTTTGAAAAACTGTTTTTT. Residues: CASSQVRGRFEKLFF.

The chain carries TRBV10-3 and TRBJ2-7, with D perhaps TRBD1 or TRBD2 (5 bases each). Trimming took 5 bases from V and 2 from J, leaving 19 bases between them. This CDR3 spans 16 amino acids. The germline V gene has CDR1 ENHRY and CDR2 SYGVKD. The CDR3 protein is CAISSIYGTGTYEQYF. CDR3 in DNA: TGTGCCATCAGTAGCATTTACGGGACGGGAACCTACGAGCAGTACTTC.

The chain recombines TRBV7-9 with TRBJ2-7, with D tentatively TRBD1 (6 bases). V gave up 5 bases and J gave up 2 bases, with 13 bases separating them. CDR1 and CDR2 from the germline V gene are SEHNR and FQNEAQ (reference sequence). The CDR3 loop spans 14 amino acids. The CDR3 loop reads CASSPPGDPYEQYF. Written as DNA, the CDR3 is TGTGCCAGCAGCCCCCCAGGGGACCCCTACGAGCAGTACTTC.

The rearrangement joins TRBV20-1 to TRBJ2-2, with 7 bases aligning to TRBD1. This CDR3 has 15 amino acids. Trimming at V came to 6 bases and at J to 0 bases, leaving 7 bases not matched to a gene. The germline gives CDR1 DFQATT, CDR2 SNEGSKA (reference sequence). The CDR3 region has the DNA TGCAGTGCACCCCGGACAGGCCCGAACACCGGGGAGCTGTTTTTT. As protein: CSAPRTGPNTGELFF.

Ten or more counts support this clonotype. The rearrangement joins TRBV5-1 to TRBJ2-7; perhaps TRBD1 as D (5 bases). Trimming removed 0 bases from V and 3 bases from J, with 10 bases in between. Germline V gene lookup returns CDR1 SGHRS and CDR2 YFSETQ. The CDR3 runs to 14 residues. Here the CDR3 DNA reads TGCGCCAGCAGCTTGGGTCCAGGGAACTACGAGCAGTACTTC. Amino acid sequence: CASSLGPGNYEQYF. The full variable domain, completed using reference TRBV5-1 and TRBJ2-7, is KAGVTQTPRYLIKTRGQQVTLSCSPISGHRSVSWYQQTPGQGLQFLFEYFSETQRNKGNFPGRFSGRQFSNSRSEMNVSTLELGDSALYLCASSLGPGNYEQYFGPGTRLTVT.

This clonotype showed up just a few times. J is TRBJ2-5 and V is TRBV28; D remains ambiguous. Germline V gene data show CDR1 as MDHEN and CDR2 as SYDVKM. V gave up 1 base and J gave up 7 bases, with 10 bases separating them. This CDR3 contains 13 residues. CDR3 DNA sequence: TGTGCCAGCAGTTTATATCGCGGCGGGACCCAGTACTTC. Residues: CASSLYRGGTQYF. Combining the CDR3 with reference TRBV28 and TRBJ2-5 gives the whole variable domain DVKVTQSSRYLVKRTGEKVFLECVQDMDHENMFWYRQDPGLGLRLIYFSYDVKMKEKGDIPEGYSVSREKKERFSLILESASTNQTSMYLCASSLYRGGTQYFGPGTRLLVL.

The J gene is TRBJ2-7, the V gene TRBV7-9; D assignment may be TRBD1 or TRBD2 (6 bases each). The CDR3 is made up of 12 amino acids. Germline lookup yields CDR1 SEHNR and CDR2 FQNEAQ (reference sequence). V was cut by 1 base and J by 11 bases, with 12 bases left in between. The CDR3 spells CASSLGGGLKYF. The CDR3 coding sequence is TGTGCCAGCAGCTTAGGTGGGGGGCTAAAGTACTTC.